This TCR beta chain was sequenced in a study of control samples from healthy donors and cancer patients. This clone has a single count. The protocol was immunoSEQ multiplex PCR, while the TCRdb copy is restricted to in-frame clones and leaves out a portion. The sample shows 170,000 or so clones, 90% to 95% of them seen only once. Trimming pared 2 bases from V and 5 bases from J, leaving 10 bases between. This CDR3 has 13 residues. From germline, CDR1 is SGHNT and CDR2 YYREEE (reference sequence). The chain is built from TRBV5-4 and TRBJ1-2; D uncertain. Specimen: blood. This sequence originates from a man aged 18 to 30 in good health. The CDR3 loop reads CASSFPGIYGYTF. As DNA, the CDR3 is TGTGCCAGCAGCTTTCCGGGGATTTATGGCTACACCTTC.